The 5 T cell receptor beta chains listed next were all sequenced from one sample in a study of T cell responses to AZD1222 COVID-19 vaccine. Produced via immunoSEQ multiplex PCR; TCRdb's table is partial and in-frame only. The data hold more than 95,000 clones, with around 89% observed a single time. This material consisted of peripheral blood, taken 28 days after the second AZD1222 dose. These receptors came from an adult who received the AZD1222 COVID-19 vaccine.

The J gene is TRBJ1-2, the V gene TRBV7-9; perhaps TRBD1 as D (6 bases). The CDR3 consists of 14 residues. V lost 4 bases to trimming and J lost 0 bases, with 9 bases between them. The V gene's germline CDR1 is SEHNR and CDR2 FQNEAQ (reference sequence). DNA of the CDR3: TGTGCCAGCAGCTCCGGACAGTCTAACTATGGCTACACCTTC. Residues: CASSSGQSNYGYTF.

The chain uses TRBV19 and TRBJ2-1, with 8 nucleotides matching TRBD1. The CDR3 runs to 17 residues. After removal of 4 bases from V and 7 bases from J, the junction contained 15 bases not matched to a gene. Germline V CDR1 and CDR2: LNHDA, SQIVND (reference sequence). CDR3 in DNA: TGTGCCAGTAGTACCCAAAGGACAGGGTCGTTGAAGAATGAGCAGTTCTTC. Protein: CASSTQRTGSLKNEQFF.

CDR3 residues: CASSTGTGGASTEAFF. The CDR3 DNA is TGTGCCAGCAGTACCGGGACAGGGGGCGCGAGCACTGAAGCTTTCTTT. This chain joins TRBV27 and TRBJ1-1; 12 bases are shared with TRBD1. CDR3 length: 16 amino acids. Germline CDR1 MNHEY, CDR2 SMNVEV (reference sequence). Trimming removed 5 bases from V and 4 bases from J; junction bases left unmatched: 8.

This clone was found once. This chain joins TRBV11-2 and TRBJ2-5, with a weak D call TRBD2 (6 bases). V lost 9 bases to trimming and J lost 2 bases, with 16 bases between them. The CDR3 extends over 14 amino acids. CDR1 and CDR2 (germline): SGHAT, FQNNGV. The CDR3 region has the DNA TGTGCCAGTACGCGGGGTCTCGGGCAAGAGACCCAGTACTTC. Its protein product is CASTRGLGQETQYF. Using reference TRBV11-2 and TRBJ2-5 for the parts outside the CDR3, the full variable domain is EAGVAQSPRYKIIEKRQSVAFWCNPISGHATLYWYQQILGQGPKLLIQFQNNGVVDDSQLPKDRFSAERLKGVDSTLKIQPAKLEDSAVYLCASTRGLGQETQYFGPGTRLLVL.

The chain recombines TRBV14 with TRBJ2-7, with TRBD2 matching 12 bases. With 3 bases clipped from V and 6 bases from J, the junction kept 6 bases outside the gene matches. CDR1 is SGHDN, CDR2 FVKESK, per germline. This CDR3 has 15 residues. CDR3 in DNA: TGTGCCAGCAGCCAGCCACTAGCGGGAGGTGGCGAGCAGTACTTC. This sequence encodes CASSQPLAGGGEQYF.